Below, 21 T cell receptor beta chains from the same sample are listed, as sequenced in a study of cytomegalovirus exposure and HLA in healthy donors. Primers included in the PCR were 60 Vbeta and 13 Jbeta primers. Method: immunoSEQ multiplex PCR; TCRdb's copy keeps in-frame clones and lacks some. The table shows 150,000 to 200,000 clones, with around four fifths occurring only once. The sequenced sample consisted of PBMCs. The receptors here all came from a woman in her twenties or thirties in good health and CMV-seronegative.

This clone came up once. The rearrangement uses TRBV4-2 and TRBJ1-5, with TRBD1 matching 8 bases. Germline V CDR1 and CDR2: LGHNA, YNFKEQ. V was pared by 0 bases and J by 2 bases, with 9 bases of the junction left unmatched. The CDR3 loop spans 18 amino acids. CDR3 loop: CASSQDPLRGLGNQPQHF. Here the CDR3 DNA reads TGTGCCAGCAGCCAAGATCCACTCAGGGGGCTAGGCAATCAGCCCCAGCATTTT.

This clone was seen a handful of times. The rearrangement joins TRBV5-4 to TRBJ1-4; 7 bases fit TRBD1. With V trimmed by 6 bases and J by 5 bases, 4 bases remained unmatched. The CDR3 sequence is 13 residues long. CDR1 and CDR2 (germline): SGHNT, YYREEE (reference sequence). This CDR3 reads CASTEQGNEKLFF. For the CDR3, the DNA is TGTGCCAGCACCGAACAGGGGAATGAAAAACTGTTTTTT.

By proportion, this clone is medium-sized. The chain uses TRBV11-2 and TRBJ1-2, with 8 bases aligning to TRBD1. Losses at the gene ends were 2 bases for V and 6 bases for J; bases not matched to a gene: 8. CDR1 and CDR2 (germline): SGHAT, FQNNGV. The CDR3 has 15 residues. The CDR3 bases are TGTGCCAGCAGCTTAACCTACAGGGGGAAGGATGGCTACACCTTC. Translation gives CASSLTYRGKDGYTF.

This CDR3 reads CASSKSGIRVSYEQYF. CDR3 bases: TGTGCCAGCAGCAAGTCAGGGATAAGGGTATCCTACGAGCAGTACTTC. The V gene is TRBV2, the J gene TRBJ2-7; possibly TRBD1 for D (5 bases). V lost 6 bases and J lost 1, with 19 bases in between. Germline V gene data show CDR1 as SNHLY and CDR2 as FYNNEI. The CDR3 runs to 16 residues.

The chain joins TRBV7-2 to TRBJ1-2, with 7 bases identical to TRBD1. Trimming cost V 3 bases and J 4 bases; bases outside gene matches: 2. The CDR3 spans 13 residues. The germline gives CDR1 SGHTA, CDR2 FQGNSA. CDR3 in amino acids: CASSFWDSYGYTF. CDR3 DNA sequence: TGTGCCAGCAGCTTCTGGGACAGCTATGGCTACACCTTC.

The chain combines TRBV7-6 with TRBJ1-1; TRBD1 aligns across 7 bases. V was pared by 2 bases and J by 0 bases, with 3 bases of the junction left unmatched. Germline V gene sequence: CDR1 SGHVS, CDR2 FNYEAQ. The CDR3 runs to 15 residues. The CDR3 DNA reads TGTGCCAGCAGCTTACGACAGGGATTGAACACTGAAGCTTTCTTT. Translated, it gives CASSLRQGLNTEAFF.

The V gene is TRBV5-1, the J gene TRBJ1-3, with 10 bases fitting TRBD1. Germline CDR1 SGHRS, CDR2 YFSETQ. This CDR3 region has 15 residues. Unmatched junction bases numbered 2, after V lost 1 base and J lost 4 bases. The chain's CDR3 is CASSLWTGGGNTIYF. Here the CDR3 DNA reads TGCGCCAGCAGCTTGTGGACAGGGGGAGGAAACACCATATATTTT.

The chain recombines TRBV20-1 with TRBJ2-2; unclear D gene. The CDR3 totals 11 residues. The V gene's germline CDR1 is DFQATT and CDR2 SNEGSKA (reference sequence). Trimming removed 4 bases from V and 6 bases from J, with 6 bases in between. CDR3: CSAISAGELFF. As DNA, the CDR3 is TGCAGTGCTATTAGTGCCGGGGAGCTGTTTTTT.

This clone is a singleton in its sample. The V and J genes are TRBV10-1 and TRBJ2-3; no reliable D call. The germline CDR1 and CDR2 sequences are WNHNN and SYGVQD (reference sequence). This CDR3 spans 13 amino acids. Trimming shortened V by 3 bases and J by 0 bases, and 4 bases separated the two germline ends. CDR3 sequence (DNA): TGCGCCAGCAGTGATCCTAGCACAGATACGCAGTATTTT. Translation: CASSDPSTDTQYF.

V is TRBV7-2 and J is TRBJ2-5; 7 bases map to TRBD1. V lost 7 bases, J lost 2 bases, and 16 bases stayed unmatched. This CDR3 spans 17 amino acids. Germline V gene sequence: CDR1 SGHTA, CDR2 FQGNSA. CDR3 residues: CASISYSGWGQQETQYF. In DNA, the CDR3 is TGTGCCAGCATTTCATACTCCGGATGGGGACAGCAAGAGACCCAGTACTTC.

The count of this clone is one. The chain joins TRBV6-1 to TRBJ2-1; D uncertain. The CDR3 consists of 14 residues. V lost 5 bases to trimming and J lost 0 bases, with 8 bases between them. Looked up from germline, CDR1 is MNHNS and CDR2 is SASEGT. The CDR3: CASSRVSSYNEQFF. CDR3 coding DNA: TGTGCCAGCAGTCGCGTCTCCTCCTACAATGAGCAGTTCTTC.

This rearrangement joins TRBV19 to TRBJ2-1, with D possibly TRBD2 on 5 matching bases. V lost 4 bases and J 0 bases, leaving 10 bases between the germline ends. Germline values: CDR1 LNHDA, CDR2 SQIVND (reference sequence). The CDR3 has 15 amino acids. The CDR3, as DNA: TGTGCCAGTAGTACGACGGGGAGCTCCTACAATGAGCAGTTCTTC. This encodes CASSTTGSSYNEQFF.

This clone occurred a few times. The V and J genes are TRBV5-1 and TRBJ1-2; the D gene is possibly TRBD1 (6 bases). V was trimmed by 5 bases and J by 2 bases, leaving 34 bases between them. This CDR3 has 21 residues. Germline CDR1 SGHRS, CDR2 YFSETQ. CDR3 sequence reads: CASREAAWSARPGTLNYGYTF. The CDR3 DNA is TGCGCCAGCAGGGAAGCAGCTTGGAGTGCCCGGCCGGGGACACTGAACTATGGCTACACCTTC.

The CDR3 DNA sequence: TGCAGCGTTGGGGGGGGGAAAGTAGACGAGCAGTACTTC. Amino acids: CSVGGGKVDEQYF. The gene calls are TRBV29-1 and TRBJ2-7, with TRBD2 matching over 7 bases. This CDR3 spans 13 amino acids. Per germline, CDR1 SQVTM and CDR2 ANQGSEA. V trimming: 4 bases; J trimming: 5 bases; junction bases outside the gene matches: 8.

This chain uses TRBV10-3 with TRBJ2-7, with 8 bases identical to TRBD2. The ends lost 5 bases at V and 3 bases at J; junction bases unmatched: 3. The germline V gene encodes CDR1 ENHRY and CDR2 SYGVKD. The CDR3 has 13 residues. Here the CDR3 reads CAISSGGNYEQYF. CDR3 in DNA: TGTGCCATCAGTTCGGGGGGGAACTACGAGCAGTACTTC.

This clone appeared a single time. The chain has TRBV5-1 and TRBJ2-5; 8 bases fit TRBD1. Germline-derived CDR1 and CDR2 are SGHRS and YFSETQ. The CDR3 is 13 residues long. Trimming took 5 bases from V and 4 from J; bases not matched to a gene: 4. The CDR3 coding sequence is TGCGCCAGCAGACGGACAGGGACAGAGACCCAGTACTTC. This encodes CASRRTGTETQYF.

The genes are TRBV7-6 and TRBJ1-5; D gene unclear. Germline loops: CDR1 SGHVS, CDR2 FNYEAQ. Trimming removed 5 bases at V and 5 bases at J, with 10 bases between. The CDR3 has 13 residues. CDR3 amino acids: CASSPGGDQPQHF. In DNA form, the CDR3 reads TGTGCCAGCAGCCCTGGCGGGGATCAGCCCCAGCATTTT.

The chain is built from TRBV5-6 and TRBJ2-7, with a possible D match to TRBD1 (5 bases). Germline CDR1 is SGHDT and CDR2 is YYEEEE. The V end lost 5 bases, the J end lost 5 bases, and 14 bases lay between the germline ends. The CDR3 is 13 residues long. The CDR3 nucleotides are TGTGCCAGCAGACCCCTCCAGGGTCACGAGCAGTACTTC. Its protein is CASRPLQGHEQYF.

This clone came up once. CDR3 coding DNA: TGCGCCACGGGCCCTACCGGGACAGGAGGGGAAAAACTGTTTTTT. Amino acids: CATGPTGTGGEKLFF. The J gene is TRBJ1-4, the V gene TRBV5-1; 8 nucleotides align to TRBD1. V shed 9 bases and J 8 bases; nucleotides not matched to a gene: 15. This CDR3 region has 15 residues. Germline lookup yields CDR1 SGHRS and CDR2 YFSETQ.

The CDR3 DNA reads TGTGCCAGCAGTTACTCGGCGGGACAGGCCACCTACGAGCAGTACTTC. Its translation: CASSYSAGQATYEQYF. This rearrangement joins TRBV6-5 to TRBJ2-7; 8 bases map to TRBD1. CDR3 length: 16 residues. V was pared by 0 bases and J by 2 bases, with 6 bases of the junction left unmatched. Germline-derived CDR1 and CDR2 are MNHEY and SVGAGI.

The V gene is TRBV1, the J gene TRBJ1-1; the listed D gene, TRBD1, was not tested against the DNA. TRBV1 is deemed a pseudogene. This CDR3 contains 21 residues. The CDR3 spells CTSSQDSENRGGLTHNTEAFF. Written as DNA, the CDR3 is TGCACCAGCAGCCAAGATTCCGAAAATAGGGGCGGTCTCACCCATAACACTGAAGCTTTCTTT.